Each of the 3 T cell receptor beta chains below was sequenced from the same sample in a study of blood T cell repertoires in COVID-19. Assay used: immunoSEQ multiplex PCR; TCRdb lists only in-frame clones, some missing. The top ten clones hold 15% of a sample with approximately 88,000 clones, roughly 90% of them seen once. The sequencing input was peripheral blood. All receptors derive from a male donor with acute or convalescent COVID-19.

V is TRBV5-8 and J is TRBJ1-4; D is perhaps TRBD1 (5 bases). This CDR3 comprises 16 residues. V was trimmed by 1 base and J by 5 bases, leaving 15 bases between them. CDR1 SGHTS and CDR2 YDEGEE come from the germline V gene. CDR3 in amino acids: CASSLNVRTPNEKLFF. DNA of the CDR3: TGTGCCAGCAGCTTGAATGTGAGGACACCAAATGAAAAACTGTTTTTT.

The chain joins TRBV5-8 to TRBJ2-3, with 10 bases fitting TRBD1. Germline CDR1 reads SGHTS; CDR2 reads YDEGEE. This CDR3 region has 16 residues. The ends lost 4 bases at V and 3 bases at J; junction bases unmatched: 8. CDR3 nucleotide sequence: TGTGCCAGCAGCCGCGCGACAGGGGGCGGGACAGATACGCAGTATTTT. Encoded protein: CASSRATGGGTDTQYF.

This sequence joins TRBV19 and TRBJ2-1; 11 nucleotides agree with TRBD2. This CDR3 has 14 amino acids. The V gene's germline CDR1 is LNHDA and CDR2 SQIVND (reference sequence). The ends lost 5 bases at V and 8 bases at J; junction bases unmatched: 5. The CDR3 is CASSLVAGGDEQFF. In nucleotides, the CDR3 is TGTGCCAGTAGTCTGGTAGCGGGGGGGGATGAGCAGTTCTTC.